This T cell receptor (beta chain) is drawn from a study of breast tumors, draining lymph nodes, adjacent tissues. This clonotype qualifies as medium-sized. Its target is not known. Trimming at V came to 4 bases and at J to 3 bases, leaving 2 bases not matched to a gene. Germline loops: CDR1 SGHDT, CDR2 YYEEEE. This CDR3 is built from 14 residues. Study-wide results and caveats: Tumors had less TCR diversity than lymph nodes, more than nontumor tissue. Luminal-like breast cancer showed significantly greater tumor-nontumor repertoire similarity than basal-like breast cancer did.

TCRdb reprocessed the multiplex PCR reads via MiXCR and lists one record per CDR3 protein. The sample holds tens of thousands of distinct CDR3 sequences; 20% to 25% are singletons and the top ten take 8%. The specimen was breast tumor tissue. This receptor was obtained from a female donor with breast cancer. Some clones in this sample may be carry-over from other donors' samples. V usage is TRBV5-6 and J usage is TRBJ1-2, with TRBD1 identical over 11 bases. CDR3 nucleotides: TGTGCCAGCAGCCCGGGACAGGGGGACTATGGCTACACCTTC. Residues: CASSPGQGDYGYTF.